A single sample gave rise to the 5 T cell receptor beta chains below, sequenced in a study of CD8+ T cells in alopecia areata. RNA, once extracted, was reverse transcribed into cDNA for use as the sequencing template. Profiling relied on immunoSEQ multiplex PCR, and the TCRdb table lists in-frame clones only, not all of them. The repertoire holds about 130,000 clones, with approximately 58% as singletons. The sequenced sample was CD4+ T cells sorted from blood, obtained at week 0. The source of these receptors is a human donor with alopecia areata.

This clone was counted between two and nine times. The chain uses TRBV5-1 and TRBJ2-5; D not resolved. The CDR3 length is 14 residues. Between the trimmed V and J ends, which lost 2 bases and 0 bases, there was a span of 8 bases. CDR1 and CDR2 (germline): SGHRS, YFSETQ. In nucleotides, the CDR3 is TGCGCCAGCAGCTTTCCCGGGTACCAAGAGACCCAGTACTTC. Its translation: CASSFPGYQETQYF.

This clone was seen ten or more times. J is TRBJ2-4 and V is TRBV4-2, with TRBD1 as a possible D gene (5 bases). The CDR3 sequence is 13 residues long. Trimming shortened V by 2 bases and J by 5 bases, and 7 bases separated the two germline ends. From germline, CDR1 is LGHNA and CDR2 YNFKEQ. This CDR3 is CASSQIGENIQYF. The CDR3 DNA follows: TGTGCCAGCAGCCAAATAGGGGAAAACATTCAGTACTTC.

The CDR3 loop is CSVRPGQGAYEQYF. CDR3 coding DNA: TGCAGCGTTAGACCGGGACAGGGGGCCTACGAGCAGTACTTC. The chain couples TRBV29-1 to TRBJ2-7; TRBD1 matches at 11 bases. Germline V gives CDR1 SQVTM, CDR2 ANQGSEA. This CDR3 has 14 residues. The V and J ends lost 5 bases and 2 bases, in that order; junction bases with no gene match: 5.

The CDR3 reads CSAQQSISTEAFF. In DNA form, the CDR3 reads TGCAGCGCCCAGCAGAGTATAAGCACTGAAGCTTTCTTT. This chain links TRBV29-1 with TRBJ1-1, with unresolved D. The V gene's germline CDR1 is SQVTM and CDR2 ANQGSEA. The CDR3 runs to 13 residues. V gave up 7 bases and J gave up 4 bases, with 16 bases separating them.

This chain links TRBV18 with TRBJ1-5; a possible D gene is TRBD1 (6 bases). The germline gives CDR1 KGHSH, CDR2 LQKENI. The CDR3 length is 17 residues. With 4 bases removed from V and 1 base from J, the gap between germline ends came to 17 bases. CDR3 in amino acids: CASSLVPRGGSNQPQHF. DNA of the CDR3: TGTGCCAGCTCACTGGTCCCCAGGGGTGGAAGCAATCAGCCCCAGCATTTT. The complete variable domain, with remaining parts taken from reference TRBV18 and TRBJ1-5, reads NAGVMQNPRHLVRRRGQEARLRCSPMKGHSHVYWYRQLPEEGLKFMVYLQKENIIDESGMPKERFSAEFPKEGPSILRIQQVVRGDSAAYFCASSLVPRGGSNQPQHFGDGTRLSIL.